Detailed here is one T cell receptor beta chain. This record comes from a study of blood T cell repertoires in COVID-19. The germline V gene encodes CDR1 SNHLY and CDR2 FYNNEI. V lost 6 bases to trimming and J lost 2 bases; unmatched junction nucleotides: 6. The CDR3 is 16 amino acids. TCRdb's copy holds only in-frame clones and misses some; the assay was immunoSEQ multiplex PCR. The table has some 70,000 clones, 80% to 90% seen once. The rearrangement joins TRBV2 to TRBJ2-7; 14 positions match TRBD2. Specimen: peripheral blood. The receptor comes from an elderly woman with active COVID-19. The CDR3 nucleotides are TGTGCCAGCAGCGGGACTAGCGGGAGTATCGCCTACGAGCAGTACTTC. The encoded protein is CASSGTSGSIAYEQYF.